The T cell receptor (beta chain) under discussion was sequenced for a study of tumor-infiltrating lymphocytes in primary liver carcinoma. Study as a whole: The patients, men and women alike, were aged 30 to 69 years. Study-wide findings and caveats: The use of bulk unsorted samples meant that CD4+ and CD8+ repertoires were not compared. Tumors significantly exceeded blood in top-250-clone fraction (p = 0.039).

Starting from approximately 470 ng of total RNA, TCR beta cDNA was produced with a primer in the constant region. Researchers made the TCR beta libraries by running three nested multiplex PCR rounds with slightly modified ARM-PCR. Each of the first two PCR rounds ran roughly 10 cycles with TRBV1-TRBV30 forward and C-beta reverse primers. TCRdb re-called the multiplex PCR reads through MiXCR, storing one row per CDR3 protein. The data show approximately 330,000 distinct CDR3 sequences, roughly 61% seen once. Germline DNA was also extracted, with blood RNA taken from unsorted whole blood. The CDR3 is made up of 13 amino acids. Germline CDR1 and CDR2: MNHEY and SVGEGT. V was pared by 6 bases and J by 5 bases, with 14 bases between. This clonotype came up a few times. Antigen: not known.

V and J are TRBV6-2 or TRBV6-3 and TRBJ2-7; possibly TRBD1 for D (6 bases). This sequence originates from a man in his forties with primary liver carcinoma and hepatitis B virus infection. Sequencing was done on a sample of peripheral blood. The CDR3 protein is CASSRDNDNEQYF. In DNA, the CDR3 is TGTGCCAGCAGCAGGGACAACGATAACGAGCAGTACTTC.